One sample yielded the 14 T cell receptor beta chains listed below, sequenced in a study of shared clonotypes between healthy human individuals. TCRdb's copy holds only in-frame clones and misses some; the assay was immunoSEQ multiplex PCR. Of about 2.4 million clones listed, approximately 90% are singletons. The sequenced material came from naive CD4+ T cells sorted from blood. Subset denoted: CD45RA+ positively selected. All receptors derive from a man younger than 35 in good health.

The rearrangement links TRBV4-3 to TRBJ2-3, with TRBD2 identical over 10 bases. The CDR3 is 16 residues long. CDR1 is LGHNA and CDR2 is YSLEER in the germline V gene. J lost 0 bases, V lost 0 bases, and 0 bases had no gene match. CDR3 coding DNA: TGCGCCAGCAGCCAAGAGACTAGCGGGAGCACAGATACGCAGTATTTT. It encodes CASSQETSGSTDTQYF.

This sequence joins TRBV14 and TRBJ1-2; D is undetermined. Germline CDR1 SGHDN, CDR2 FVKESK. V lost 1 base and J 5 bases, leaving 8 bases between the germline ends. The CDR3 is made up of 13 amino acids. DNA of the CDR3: TGTGCCAGCAGCCAAGGGGTTCAGTATGGCTACACCTTC. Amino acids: CASSQGVQYGYTF.

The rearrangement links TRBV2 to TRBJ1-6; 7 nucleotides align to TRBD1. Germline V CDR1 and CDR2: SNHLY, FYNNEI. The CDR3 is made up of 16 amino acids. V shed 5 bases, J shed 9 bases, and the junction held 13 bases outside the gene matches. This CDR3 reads CASSKQGLAGGSPLHF. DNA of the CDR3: TGTGCCAGCAGTAAACAGGGTCTGGCAGGGGGTTCACCCCTCCACTTT.

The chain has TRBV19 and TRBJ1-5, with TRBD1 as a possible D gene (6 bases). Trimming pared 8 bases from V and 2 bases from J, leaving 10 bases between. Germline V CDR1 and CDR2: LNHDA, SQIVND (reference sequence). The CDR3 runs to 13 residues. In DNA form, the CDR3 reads TGTGCCAGTGGGGGGCTGGGCAATCAGCCCCAGCATTTT. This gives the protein CASGGLGNQPQHF. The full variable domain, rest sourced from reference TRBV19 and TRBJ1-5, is DGGITQSPKYLFRKEGQNVTLSCEQNLNHDAMYWYRQDPGQGLRLIYYSQIVNDFQKGDIAEGYSVSREKKESFPLTVTSAQKNPTAFYLCASGGLGNQPQHFGDGTRLSIL.

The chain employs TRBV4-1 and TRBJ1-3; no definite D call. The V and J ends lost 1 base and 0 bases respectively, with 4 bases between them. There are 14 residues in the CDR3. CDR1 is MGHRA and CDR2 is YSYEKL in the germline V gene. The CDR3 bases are TGCGCCAGCAGCCAAGGAAACTCTGGAAACACCATATATTTT. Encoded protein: CASSQGNSGNTIYF.

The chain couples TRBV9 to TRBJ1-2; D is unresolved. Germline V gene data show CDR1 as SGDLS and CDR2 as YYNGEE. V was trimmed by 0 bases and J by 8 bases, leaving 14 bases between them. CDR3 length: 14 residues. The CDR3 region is CASSVGEPTGGYTF. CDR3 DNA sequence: TGTGCCAGCAGCGTAGGAGAGCCCACGGGGGGCTACACCTTC.

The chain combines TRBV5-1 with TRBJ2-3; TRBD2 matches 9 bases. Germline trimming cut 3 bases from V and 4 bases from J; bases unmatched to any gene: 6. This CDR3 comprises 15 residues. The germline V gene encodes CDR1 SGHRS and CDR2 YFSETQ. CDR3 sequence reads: CASSSVAGVPDTQYF. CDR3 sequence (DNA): TGCGCCAGCAGCTCCGTAGCGGGGGTTCCAGATACGCAGTATTTT.

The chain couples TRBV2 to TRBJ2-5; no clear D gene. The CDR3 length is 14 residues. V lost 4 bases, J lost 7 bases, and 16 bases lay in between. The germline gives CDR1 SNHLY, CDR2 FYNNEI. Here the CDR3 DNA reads TGTGCCAGCAGTGTAACCCGGGCCTACGGGACCCAGTACTTC. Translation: CASSVTRAYGTQYF. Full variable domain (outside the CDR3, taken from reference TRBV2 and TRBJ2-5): EPEVTQTPSHQVTQMGQEVILRCVPISNHLYFYWYRQILGQKVEFLVSFYNNEISEKSEIFDDQFSVERPDGSNFTLKIRSTKLEDSAMYFCASSVTRAYGTQYFGPGTRLLVL.

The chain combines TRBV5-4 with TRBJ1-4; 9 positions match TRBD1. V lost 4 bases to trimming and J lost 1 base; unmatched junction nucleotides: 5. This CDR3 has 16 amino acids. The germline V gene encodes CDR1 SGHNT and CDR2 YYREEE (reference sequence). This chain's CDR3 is CASSRTGALTNEKLFF. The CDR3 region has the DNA TGTGCCAGCAGCCGGACAGGGGCACTAACTAATGAAAAACTGTTTTTT.

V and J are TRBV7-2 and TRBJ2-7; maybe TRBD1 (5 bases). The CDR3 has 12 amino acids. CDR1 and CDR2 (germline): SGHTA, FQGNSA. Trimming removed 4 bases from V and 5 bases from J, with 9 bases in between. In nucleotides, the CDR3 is TGTGCCAGCAGCTCCACAGGACACGAGCAGTACTTC. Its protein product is CASSSTGHEQYF. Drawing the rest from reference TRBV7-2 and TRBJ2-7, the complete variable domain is GAGVSQSPSNKVTEKGKDVELRCDPISGHTALYWYRQSLGQGLEFLIYFQGNSAPDKSGLPSDRFSAERTGGSVSTLTIQRTQQEDSAVYLCASSSTGHEQYFGPGTRLTVT.

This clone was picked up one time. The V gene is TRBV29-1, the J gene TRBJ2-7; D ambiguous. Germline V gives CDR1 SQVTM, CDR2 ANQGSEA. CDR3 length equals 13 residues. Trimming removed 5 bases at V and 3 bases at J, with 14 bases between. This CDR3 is CSVLISPGYEQYF. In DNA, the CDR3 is TGCAGCGTTTTGATTTCCCCGGGCTACGAGCAGTACTTC.

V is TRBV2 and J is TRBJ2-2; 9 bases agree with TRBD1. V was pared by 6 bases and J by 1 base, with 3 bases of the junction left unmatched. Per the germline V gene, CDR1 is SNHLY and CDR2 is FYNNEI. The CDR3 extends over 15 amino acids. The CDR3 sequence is CASRGQGLNTGELFF. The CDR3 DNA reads TGTGCCAGCAGGGGACAGGGCCTGAACACCGGGGAGCTGTTTTTT.

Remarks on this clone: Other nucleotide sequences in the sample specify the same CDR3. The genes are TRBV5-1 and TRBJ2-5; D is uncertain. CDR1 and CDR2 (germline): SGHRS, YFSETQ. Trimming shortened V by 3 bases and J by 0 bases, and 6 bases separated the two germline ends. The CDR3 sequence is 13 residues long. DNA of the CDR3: TGCGCCAGCAGCTCCGACAACCAAGAGACCCAGTACTTC. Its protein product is CASSSDNQETQYF.

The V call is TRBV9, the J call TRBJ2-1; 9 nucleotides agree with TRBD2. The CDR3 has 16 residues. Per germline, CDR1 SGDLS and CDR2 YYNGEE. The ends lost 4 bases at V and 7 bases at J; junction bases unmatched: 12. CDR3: CASSKDGLAGRNEQFF. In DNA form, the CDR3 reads TGTGCCAGCAGCAAAGATGGGCTAGCGGGGAGGAATGAGCAGTTCTTC.